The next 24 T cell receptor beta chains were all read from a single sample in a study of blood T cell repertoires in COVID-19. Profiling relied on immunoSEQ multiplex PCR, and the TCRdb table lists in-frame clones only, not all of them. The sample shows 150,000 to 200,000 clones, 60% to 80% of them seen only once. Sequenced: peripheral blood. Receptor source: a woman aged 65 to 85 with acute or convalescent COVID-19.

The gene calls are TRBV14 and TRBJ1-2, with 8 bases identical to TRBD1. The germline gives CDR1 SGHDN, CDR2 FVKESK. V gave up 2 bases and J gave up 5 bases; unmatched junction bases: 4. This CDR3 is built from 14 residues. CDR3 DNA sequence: TGTGCCAGCAGCCAACCAGGGGGCGGGTATGGCTACACCTTC. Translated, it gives CASSQPGGGYGYTF.

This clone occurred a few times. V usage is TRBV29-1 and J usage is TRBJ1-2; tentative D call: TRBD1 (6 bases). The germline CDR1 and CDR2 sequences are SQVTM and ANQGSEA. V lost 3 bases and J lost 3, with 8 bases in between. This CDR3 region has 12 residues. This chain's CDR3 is CSVEGADYGYTF. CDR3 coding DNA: TGCAGCGTTGAGGGGGCGGACTATGGCTACACCTTC.

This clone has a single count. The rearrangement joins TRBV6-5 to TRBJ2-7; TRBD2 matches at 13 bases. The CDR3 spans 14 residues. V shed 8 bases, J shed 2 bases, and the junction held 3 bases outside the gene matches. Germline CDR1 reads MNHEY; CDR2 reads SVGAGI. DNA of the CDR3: TGTGCCAGCGCGACTAGCGGGGGGCCCTACGAGCAGTACTTC. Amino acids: CASATSGGPYEQYF.

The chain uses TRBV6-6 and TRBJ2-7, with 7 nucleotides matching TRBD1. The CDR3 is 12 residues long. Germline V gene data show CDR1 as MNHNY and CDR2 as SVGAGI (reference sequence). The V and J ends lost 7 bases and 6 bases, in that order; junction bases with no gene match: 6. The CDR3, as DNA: TGTGCCAGCAAACAGGGGACACGCGAGCAGTACTTC. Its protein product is CASKQGTREQYF.

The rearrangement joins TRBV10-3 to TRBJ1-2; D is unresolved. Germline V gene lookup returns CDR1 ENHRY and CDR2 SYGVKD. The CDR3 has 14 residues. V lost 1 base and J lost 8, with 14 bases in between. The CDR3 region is CAISEFSGRGGYTF. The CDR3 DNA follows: TGTGCCATCAGTGAGTTCTCAGGTCGAGGGGGCTACACCTTC.

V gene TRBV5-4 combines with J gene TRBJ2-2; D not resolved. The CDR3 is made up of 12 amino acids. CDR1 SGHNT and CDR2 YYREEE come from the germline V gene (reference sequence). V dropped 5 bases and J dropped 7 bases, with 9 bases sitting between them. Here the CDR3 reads CASRSSGGELFF. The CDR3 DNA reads TGTGCCAGCAGGAGCTCTGGCGGGGAGCTGTTTTTT.

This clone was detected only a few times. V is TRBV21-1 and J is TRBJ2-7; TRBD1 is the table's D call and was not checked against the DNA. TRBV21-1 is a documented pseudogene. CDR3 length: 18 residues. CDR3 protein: CASSKWGNTGGDVYEQYF. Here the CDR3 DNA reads TGTGCCAGCAGCAAATGGGGAAATACAGGGGGCGATGTCTACGAGCAGTACTTC.

CDR3 protein: CASSPGYTGELFF. As DNA, the CDR3 is TGTGCCAGCAGTCCAGGGTACACCGGGGAGCTGTTTTTT. The chain is built from TRBV5-4 and TRBJ2-2, with D possibly matching TRBD1 (5 bases). CDR1 is SGHNT and CDR2 is YYREEE in the germline V gene (reference sequence). Trimming took 5 bases from V and 3 from J, leaving 8 bases between them. This CDR3 is 13 amino acids long. The variable domain in full, with the rest retrieved from reference TRBV5-4 and TRBJ2-2, is ETGVTQSPTHLIKTRGQQVTLRCSSQSGHNTVSWYQQALGQGPQFIFQYYREEENGRGNFPPRFSGLQFPNYSSELNVNALELDDSALYLCASSPGYTGELFFGEGSRLTVL.

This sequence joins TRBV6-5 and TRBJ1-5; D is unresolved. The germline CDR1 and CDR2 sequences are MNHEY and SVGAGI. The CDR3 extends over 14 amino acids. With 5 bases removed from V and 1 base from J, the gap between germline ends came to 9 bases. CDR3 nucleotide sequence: TGTGCCAGCAGTACTAGTCCGAGCAATCAGCCCCAGCATTTT. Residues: CASSTSPSNQPQHF.

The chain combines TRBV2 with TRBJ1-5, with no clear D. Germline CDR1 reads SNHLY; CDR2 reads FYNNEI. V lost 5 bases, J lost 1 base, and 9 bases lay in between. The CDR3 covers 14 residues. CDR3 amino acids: CASSTEPSNQPQHF. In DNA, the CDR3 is TGTGCCAGCAGTACAGAACCGAGCAATCAGCCCCAGCATTTT.

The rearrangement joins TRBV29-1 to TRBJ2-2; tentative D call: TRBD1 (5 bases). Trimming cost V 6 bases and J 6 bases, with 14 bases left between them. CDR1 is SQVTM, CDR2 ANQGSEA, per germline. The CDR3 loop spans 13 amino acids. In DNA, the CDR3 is TGCAGCGTGAGCTCAAAGGGGTCCGGGGAGCTGTTTTTT. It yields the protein CSVSSKGSGELFF.

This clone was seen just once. In nucleotides, the CDR3 is TGTGCCAGCAGCGCCGGACTAGCGGTAAACACCGGGGAGCTGTTTTTT. Translated: CASSAGLAVNTGELFF. This sequence joins TRBV9 and TRBJ2-2, with 10 bases that match TRBD2. V trimming: 3 bases; J trimming: 2 bases; junction bases outside the gene matches: 4. The CDR3 consists of 16 residues. In germline, CDR1 is SGDLS, CDR2 YYNGEE.

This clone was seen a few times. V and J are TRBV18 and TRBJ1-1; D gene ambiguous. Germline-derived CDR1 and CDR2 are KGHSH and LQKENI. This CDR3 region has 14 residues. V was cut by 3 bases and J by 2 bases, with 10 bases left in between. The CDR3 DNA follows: TGTGCCAGCTCACCCGCCACAGAAAACACTGAAGCTTTCTTT. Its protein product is CASSPATENTEAFF.

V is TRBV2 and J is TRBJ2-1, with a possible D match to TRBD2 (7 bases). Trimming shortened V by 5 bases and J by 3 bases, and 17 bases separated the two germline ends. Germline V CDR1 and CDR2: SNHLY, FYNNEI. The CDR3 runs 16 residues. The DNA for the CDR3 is TGTGCCAGCAGTCTGGGGGGCGGGAGTCGCTACAATGAGCAGTTCTTC. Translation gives CASSLGGGSRYNEQFF.

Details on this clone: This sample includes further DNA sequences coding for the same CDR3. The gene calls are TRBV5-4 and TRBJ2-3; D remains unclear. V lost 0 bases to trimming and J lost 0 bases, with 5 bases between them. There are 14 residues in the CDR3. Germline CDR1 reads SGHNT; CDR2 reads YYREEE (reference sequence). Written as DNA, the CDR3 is TGTGCCAGCAGCTTGGTCGGGAGCACAGATACGCAGTATTTT. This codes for CASSLVGSTDTQYF.

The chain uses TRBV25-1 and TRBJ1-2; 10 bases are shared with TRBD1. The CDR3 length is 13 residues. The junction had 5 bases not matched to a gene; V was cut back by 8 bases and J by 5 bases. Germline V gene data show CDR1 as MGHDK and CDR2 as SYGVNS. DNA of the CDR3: TGTGCCAGCTGGGACAGGGGTAATTATGGCTACACCTTC. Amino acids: CASWDRGNYGYTF.

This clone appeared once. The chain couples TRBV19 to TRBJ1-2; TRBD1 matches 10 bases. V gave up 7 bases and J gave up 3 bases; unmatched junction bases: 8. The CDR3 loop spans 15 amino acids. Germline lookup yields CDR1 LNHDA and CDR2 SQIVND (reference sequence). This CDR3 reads CASTLSGTGDYGYTF. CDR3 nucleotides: TGTGCCAGTACCCTATCCGGGACAGGGGACTATGGCTACACCTTC.

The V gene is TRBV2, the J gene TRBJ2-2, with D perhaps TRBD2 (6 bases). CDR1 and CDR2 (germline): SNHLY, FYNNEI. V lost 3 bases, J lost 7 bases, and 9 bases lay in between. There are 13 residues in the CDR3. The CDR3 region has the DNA TGTGCCAGCAGTGAGTTAGCGGACGGGGAGCTGTTTTTT. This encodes CASSELADGELFF.

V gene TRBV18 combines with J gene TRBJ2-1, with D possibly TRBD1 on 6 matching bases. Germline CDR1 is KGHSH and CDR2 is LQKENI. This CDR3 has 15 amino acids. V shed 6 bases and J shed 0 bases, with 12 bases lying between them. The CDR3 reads CASSTGTRSYNEQFF. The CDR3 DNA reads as TGTGCCAGCTCCACCGGGACACGCTCCTACAATGAGCAGTTCTTC. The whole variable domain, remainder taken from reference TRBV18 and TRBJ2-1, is NAGVMQNPRHLVRRRGQEARLRCSPMKGHSHVYWYRQLPEEGLKFMVYLQKENIIDESGMPKERFSAEFPKEGPSILRIQQVVRGDSAAYFCASSTGTRSYNEQFFGPGTRLTVL.

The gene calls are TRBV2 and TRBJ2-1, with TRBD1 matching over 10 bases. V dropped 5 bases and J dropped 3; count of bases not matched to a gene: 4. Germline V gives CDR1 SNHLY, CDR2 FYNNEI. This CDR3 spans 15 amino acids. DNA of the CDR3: TGTGCCAGCAGTTTGACAGGGGGCTACTACAATGAGCAGTTCTTC. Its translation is CASSLTGGYYNEQFF.

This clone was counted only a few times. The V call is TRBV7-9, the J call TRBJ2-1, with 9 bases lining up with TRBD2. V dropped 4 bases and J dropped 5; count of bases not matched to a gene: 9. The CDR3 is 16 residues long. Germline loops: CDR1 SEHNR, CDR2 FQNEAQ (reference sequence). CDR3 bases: TGTGCCAGCAGCTGGGGGTTGGGACTAGCAGACAATGAGCAGTTCTTC. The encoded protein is CASSWGLGLADNEQFF.

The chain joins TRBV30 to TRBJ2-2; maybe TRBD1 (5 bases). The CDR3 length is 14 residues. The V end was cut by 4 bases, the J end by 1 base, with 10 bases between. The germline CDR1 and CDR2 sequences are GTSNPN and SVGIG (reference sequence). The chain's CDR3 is CAWKRQQNTGELFF. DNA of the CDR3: TGTGCCTGGAAAAGACAGCAGAACACCGGGGAGCTGTTTTTT.

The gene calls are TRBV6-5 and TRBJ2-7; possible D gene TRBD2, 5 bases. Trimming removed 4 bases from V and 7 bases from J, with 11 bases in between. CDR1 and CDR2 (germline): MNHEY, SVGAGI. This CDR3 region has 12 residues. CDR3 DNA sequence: TGTGCCAGCAGTTCGGGATCGTCTGAGCAGTACTTC. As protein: CASSSGSSEQYF.

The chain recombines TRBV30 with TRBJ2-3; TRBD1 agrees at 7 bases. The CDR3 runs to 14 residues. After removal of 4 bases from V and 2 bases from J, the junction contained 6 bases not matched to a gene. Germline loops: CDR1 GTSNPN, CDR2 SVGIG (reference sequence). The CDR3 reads CAWNRGTVTDTQYF. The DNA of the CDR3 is TGTGCCTGGAATAGAGGGACAGTCACAGATACGCAGTATTTT. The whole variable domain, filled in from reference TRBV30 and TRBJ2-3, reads SQTIHQWPATLVQPVGSPLSLECTVEGTSNPNLYWYRQAAGRGLQLLFYSVGIGQISSEVPQNLSASRPQDRQFILSSKKLLLSDSGFYLCAWNRGTVTDTQYFGPGTRLTVL.